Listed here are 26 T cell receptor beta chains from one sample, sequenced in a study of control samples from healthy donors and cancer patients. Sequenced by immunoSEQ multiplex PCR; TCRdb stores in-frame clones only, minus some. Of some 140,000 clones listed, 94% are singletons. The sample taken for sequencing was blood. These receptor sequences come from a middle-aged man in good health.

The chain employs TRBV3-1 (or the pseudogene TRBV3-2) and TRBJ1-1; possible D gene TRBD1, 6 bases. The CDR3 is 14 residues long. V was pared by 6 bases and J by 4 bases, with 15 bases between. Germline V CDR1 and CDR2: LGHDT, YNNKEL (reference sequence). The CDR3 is CASRSTGWVTEAFF. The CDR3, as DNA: TGTGCCAGCAGGTCAACAGGGTGGGTCACTGAAGCTTTCTTT.

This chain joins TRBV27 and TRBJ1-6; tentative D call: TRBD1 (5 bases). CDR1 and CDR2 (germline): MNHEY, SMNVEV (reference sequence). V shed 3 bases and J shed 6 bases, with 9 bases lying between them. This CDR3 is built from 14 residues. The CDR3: CASSFQGFNSPLHF. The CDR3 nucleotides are TGTGCCAGCAGTTTCCAGGGCTTTAATTCACCCCTCCACTTT.

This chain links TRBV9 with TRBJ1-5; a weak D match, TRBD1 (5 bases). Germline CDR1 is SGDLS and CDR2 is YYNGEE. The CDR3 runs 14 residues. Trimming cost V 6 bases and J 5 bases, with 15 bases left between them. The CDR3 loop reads CASNLRGGDQPQHF. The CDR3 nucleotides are TGTGCCAGCAACCTAAGGGGTGGCGATCAGCCCCAGCATTTT.

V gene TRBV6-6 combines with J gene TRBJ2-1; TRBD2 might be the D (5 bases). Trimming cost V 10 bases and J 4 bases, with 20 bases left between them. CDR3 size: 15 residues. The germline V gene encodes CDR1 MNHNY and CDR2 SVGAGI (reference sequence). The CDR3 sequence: CATLPERDLYNEQFF. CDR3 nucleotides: TGTGCCACCCTACCTGAGAGGGATCTGTACAATGAGCAGTTCTTC.

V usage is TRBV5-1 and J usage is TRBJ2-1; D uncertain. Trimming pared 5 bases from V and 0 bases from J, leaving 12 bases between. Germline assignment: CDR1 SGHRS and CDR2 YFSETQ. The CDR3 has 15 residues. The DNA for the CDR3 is TGCGCCAGCAGGTCCTACAAGAGCTCCTACAATGAGCAGTTCTTC. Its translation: CASRSYKSSYNEQFF.

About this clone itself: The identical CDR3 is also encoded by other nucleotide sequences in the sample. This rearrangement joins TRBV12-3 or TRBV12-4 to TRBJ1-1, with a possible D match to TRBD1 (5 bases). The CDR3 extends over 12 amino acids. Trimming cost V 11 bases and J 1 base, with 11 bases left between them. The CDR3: CASGGWNTEAFF. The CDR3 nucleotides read TGTGCCTCGGGGGGGTGGAACACTGAAGCTTTCTTT.

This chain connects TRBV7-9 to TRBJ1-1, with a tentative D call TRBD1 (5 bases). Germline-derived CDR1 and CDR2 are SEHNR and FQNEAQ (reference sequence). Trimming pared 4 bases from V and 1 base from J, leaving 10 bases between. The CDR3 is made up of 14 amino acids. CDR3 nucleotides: TGTGCCAGCAGCTCGACAGAACCGAACACTGAAGCTTTCTTT. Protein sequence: CASSSTEPNTEAFF.

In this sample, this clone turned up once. DNA of the CDR3: TGTGCCAGTAGTAGCGGCGGGGCGGGGACCGGGGAGCTGTTTTTT. Residues: CASSSGGAGTGELFF. The chain joins TRBV19 to TRBJ2-2, with D perhaps TRBD2 (6 bases). V lost 4 bases, J lost 5 bases, and 14 bases lay in between. Germline V gene sequence: CDR1 LNHDA, CDR2 SQIVND (reference sequence). This CDR3 spans 15 amino acids.

The CDR3 nucleotides are TGTGCCAGCAGTCAGGCCCTAGTTAGCACTGAAGCTTTCTTT. Protein sequence: CASSQALVSTEAFF. The chain carries TRBV28 and TRBJ1-1, with D unresolved. Germline loops: CDR1 MDHEN, CDR2 SYDVKM. The CDR3 contains 14 residues. Deletions cut 5 bases from V and 4 bases from J, with 14 bases between.

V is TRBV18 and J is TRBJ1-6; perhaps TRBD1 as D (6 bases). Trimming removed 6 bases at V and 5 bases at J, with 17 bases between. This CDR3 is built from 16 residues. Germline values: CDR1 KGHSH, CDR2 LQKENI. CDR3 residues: CASSPLAGADNSPLHF. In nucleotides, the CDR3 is TGTGCCAGCTCTCCCCTGGCAGGGGCTGATAATTCACCCCTCCACTTT.

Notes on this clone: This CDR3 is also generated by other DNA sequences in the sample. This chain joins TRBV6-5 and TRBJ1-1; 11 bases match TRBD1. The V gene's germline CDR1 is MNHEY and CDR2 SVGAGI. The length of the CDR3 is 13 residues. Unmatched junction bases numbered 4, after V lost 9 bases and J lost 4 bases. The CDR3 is CASRDRGSTEAFF. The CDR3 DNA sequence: TGTGCCAGTCGGGACAGGGGGTCCACTGAAGCTTTCTTT.

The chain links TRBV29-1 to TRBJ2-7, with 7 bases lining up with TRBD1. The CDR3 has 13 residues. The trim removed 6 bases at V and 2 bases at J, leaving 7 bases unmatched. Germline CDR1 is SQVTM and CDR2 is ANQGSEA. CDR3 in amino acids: CSVPTGSAYEQYF. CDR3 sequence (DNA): TGCAGCGTCCCGACAGGGAGCGCCTACGAGCAGTACTTC.

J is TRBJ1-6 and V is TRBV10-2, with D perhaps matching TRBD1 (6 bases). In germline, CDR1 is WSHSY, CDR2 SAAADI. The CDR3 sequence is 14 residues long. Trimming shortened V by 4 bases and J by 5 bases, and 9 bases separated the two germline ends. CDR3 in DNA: TGCGCCAGCAGTGGGACAGAGAATAATTCACCCCTCCACTTT. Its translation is CASSGTENNSPLHF.

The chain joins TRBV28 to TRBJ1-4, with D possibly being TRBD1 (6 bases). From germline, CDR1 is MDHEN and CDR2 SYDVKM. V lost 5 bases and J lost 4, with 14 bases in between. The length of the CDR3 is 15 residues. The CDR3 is CASSRTGRRNEKLFF. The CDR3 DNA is TGTGCCAGCAGTCGAACAGGGAGGCGTAATGAAAAACTGTTTTTT. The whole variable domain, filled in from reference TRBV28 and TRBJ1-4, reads DVKVTQSSRYLVKRTGEKVFLECVQDMDHENMFWYRQDPGLGLRLIYFSYDVKMKEKGDIPEGYSVSREKKERFSLILESASTNQTSMYLCASSRTGRRNEKLFFGSGTQLSVL.

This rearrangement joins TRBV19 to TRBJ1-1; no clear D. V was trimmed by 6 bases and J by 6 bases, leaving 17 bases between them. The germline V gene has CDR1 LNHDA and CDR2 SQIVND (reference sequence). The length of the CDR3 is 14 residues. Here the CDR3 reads CASSPPLRIPEAFF. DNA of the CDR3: TGTGCCAGTAGCCCCCCTCTTAGGATCCCTGAAGCTTTCTTT.

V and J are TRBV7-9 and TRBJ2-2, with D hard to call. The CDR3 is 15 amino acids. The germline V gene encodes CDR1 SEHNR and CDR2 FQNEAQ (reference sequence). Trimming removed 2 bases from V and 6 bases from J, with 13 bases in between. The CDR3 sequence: CASSLPLGVPGELFF. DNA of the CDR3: TGTGCCAGCAGCTTACCTTTGGGTGTTCCCGGGGAGCTGTTTTTT.

CDR3 residues: CASSLRQGQNTEAFF. The CDR3 coding sequence is TGCGCCAGCAGCTTAAGGCAGGGACAGAACACTGAAGCTTTCTTT. V and J are TRBV5-1 and TRBJ1-1; D is perhaps TRBD1 (6 bases). V gave up 2 bases and J gave up 1 base, with 12 bases separating them. This CDR3 region has 15 residues. From germline, CDR1 is SGHRS and CDR2 YFSETQ.

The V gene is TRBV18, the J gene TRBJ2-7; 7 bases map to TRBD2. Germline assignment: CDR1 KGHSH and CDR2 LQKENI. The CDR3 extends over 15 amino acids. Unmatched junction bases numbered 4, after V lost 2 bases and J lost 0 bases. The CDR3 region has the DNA TGTGCCAGCTCACCATTGGGGGGGAGCTCCTACGAGCAGTACTTC. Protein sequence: CASSPLGGSSYEQYF.

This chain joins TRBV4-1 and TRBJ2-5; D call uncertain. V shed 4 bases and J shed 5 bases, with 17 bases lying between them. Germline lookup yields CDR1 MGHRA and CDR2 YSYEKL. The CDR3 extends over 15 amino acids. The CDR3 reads CASSPQPSSAETQYF. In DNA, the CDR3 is TGCGCCAGCAGCCCACAGCCATCTAGTGCCGAGACCCAGTACTTC.

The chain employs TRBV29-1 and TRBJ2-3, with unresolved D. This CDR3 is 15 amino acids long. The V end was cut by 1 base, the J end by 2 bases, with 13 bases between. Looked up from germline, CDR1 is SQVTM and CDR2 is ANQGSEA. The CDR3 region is CSVEGARPITDTQYF. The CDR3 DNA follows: TGCAGCGTTGAAGGGGCCAGGCCTATCACAGATACGCAGTATTTT.

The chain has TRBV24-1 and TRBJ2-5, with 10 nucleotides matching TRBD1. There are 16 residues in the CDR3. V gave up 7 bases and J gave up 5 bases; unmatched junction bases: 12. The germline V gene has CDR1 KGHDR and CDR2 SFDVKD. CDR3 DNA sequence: TGTGCCACCAGCCCCCCCGGGACAGGGGCTGGTGAGACCCAGTACTTC. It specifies CATSPPGTGAGETQYF.

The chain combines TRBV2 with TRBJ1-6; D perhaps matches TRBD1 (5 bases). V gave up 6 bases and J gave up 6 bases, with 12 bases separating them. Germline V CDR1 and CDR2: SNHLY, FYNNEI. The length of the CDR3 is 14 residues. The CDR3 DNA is TGTGCCAGCAGGGGGGACCTTTCTAATTCACCCCTCCACTTT. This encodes CASRGDLSNSPLHF.

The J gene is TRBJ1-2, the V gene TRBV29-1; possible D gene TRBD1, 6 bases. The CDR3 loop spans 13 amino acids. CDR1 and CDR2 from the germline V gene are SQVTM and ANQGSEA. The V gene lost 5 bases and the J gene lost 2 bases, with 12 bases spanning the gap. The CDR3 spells CSVPTGINYGYTF. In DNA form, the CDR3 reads TGCAGCGTTCCGACAGGCATCAACTATGGCTACACCTTC.

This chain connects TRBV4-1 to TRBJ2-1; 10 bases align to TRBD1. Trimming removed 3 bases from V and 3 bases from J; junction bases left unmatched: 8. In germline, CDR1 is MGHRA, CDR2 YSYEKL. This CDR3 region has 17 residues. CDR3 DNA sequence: TGCGCCAGCAGCCAGGGGGCCGGGACAGGGGTCTACAATGAGCAGTTCTTC. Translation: CASSQGAGTGVYNEQFF.

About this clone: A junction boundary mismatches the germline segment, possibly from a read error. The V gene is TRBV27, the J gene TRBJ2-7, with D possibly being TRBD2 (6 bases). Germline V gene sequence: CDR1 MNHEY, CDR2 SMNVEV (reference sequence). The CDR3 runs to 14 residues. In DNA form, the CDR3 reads TGTGCCAGCAGTTTGCACCGAACCAGGGAGGTCCGCCACTTC. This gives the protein CASSLHRTREVRHF.

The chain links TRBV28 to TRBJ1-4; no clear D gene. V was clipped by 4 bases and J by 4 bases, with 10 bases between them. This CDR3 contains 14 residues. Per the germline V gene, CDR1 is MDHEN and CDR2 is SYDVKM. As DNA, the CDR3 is TGTGCCAGCAGTTCTCTACTTAGTAATGAAAAACTGTTTTTT. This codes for CASSSLLSNEKLFF.